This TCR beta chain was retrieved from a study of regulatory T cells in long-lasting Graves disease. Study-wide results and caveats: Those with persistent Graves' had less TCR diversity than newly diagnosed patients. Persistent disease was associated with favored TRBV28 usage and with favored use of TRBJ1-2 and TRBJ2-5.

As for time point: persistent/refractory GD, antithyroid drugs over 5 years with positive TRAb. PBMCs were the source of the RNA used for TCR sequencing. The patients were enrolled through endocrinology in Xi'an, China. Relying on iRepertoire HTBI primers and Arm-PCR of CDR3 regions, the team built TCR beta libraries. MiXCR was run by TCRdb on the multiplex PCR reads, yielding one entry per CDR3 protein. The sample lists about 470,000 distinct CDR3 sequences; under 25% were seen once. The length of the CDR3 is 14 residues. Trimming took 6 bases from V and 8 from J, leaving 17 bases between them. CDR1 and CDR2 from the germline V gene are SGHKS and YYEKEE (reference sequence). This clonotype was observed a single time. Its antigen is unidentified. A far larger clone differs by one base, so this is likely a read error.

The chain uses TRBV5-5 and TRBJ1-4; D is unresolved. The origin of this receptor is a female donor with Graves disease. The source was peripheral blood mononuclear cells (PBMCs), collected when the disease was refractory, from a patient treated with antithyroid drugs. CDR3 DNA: TGTGCCAGCAATTCGGGCAGGCGTGACGAAAAACTGTTTTTT. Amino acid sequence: CASNSGRRDEKLFF.